Below, 14 T cell receptor beta chains from the same sample are listed, as sequenced in a study of response to subunit inactivated influenza vaccine. TCRdb reanalysed the RT-PCR reads using MiXCR and keeps one entry per CDR3 protein. The sample holds a few hundred thousand distinct CDR3 sequences; roughly 7.6% are singletons and the top ten take around 12%. Material: PBMCs from blood, obtained around 25 months after vaccination. The receptor set was obtained from a man between 45 and 75 years old who received an inactivated influenza vaccine.

The chain joins TRBV20-1 to TRBJ2-1; 7 nucleotides match TRBD2. The length of the CDR3 is 16 residues. Germline V gene lookup returns CDR1 DFQATT and CDR2 SNEGSKA (reference sequence). V lost 2 bases to trimming and J lost 5 bases; unmatched junction nucleotides: 12. The CDR3 sequence: CSARLGLVGLNNEQFF. The DNA for the CDR3 is TGCAGTGCTAGACTTGGACTAGTGGGGCTAAACAATGAGCAGTTCTTC.

V usage is TRBV6-2 or TRBV6-3 and J usage is TRBJ2-6; D is undetermined. Germline V gene lookup returns CDR1 MNHEY and CDR2 SVGEGT. The V gene lost 0 bases and the J gene lost 0 bases, with 15 bases spanning the gap. The CDR3 is 19 amino acids. CDR3 sequence reads: CASSYSVRMVRSGANVLTF. CDR3 in DNA: TGTGCCAGCAGTTACTCGGTTCGAATGGTCCGCTCTGGGGCCAACGTCCTGACTTTC.

The J gene is TRBJ2-4, the V gene TRBV12-3 or TRBV12-4, with 10 bases aligning to TRBD1. Losses at the gene ends were 8 bases for V and 9 bases for J; bases not matched to a gene: 13. The CDR3 is 15 residues long. The CDR3 nucleotides read TGTGCCAGCCACCGGGACAGGGGCCTTGAAAGCATTCAGTACTTC. It translates to CASHRDRGLESIQYF.

This clonotype was seen a handful of times. The gene calls are TRBV7-9 and TRBJ2-7; D is tentatively TRBD1 or TRBD2 (5 bases each). CDR1 and CDR2 (germline): SEHNR, FQNEAQ (reference sequence). The CDR3 is made up of 13 amino acids. V lost 5 bases and J lost 2, with 10 bases in between. CDR3 sequence: CASSMRGTYEQYF. DNA for the CDR3: TGTGCCAGCAGCATGAGGGGCACCTACGAGCAGTACTTC.

The chain carries TRBV4-3 and TRBJ2-3; the match to TRBD2 covers 9 bases. V lost 0 bases and J lost 1; bases outside the gene matches: 8. Germline CDR1 reads LGHNA; CDR2 reads YSLEER. This CDR3 is 18 amino acids long. CDR3 sequence reads: CASSQDLIRTSGTDTQYF. CDR3 coding DNA: TGCGCCAGCAGCCAAGATCTTATCCGGACTAGCGGCACAGATACGCAGTATTTT.

This chain connects TRBV10-3 to TRBJ2-7, with TRBD1 matching over 11 bases. Germline CDR1 ENHRY, CDR2 SYGVKD. CDR3 length: 14 residues. The trim removed 10 bases at V and 4 bases at J, leaving 9 bases unmatched. The CDR3 loop reads CATGRDRGLYEQYF. The CDR3 DNA is TGTGCCACCGGCCGGGACAGGGGGTTGTACGAGCAGTACTTC.

In this sample, this clonotype turned up a few times. CDR3 loop: CSARDTGQGNIQYF. CDR3 bases: TGCAGTGCTAGAGATACAGGGCAGGGAAACATTCAGTACTTC. The chain combines TRBV20-1 with TRBJ2-4, with D maybe TRBD1 (6 bases). V gave up 0 bases and J gave up 6 bases, with 12 bases separating them. The CDR3 length is 14 residues. CDR1 is DFQATT, CDR2 SNEGSKA, per germline (reference sequence).

The rearrangement uses TRBV20-1 and TRBJ2-1; D possibly uses TRBD1 or TRBD2 (5 bases each). Germline lookup yields CDR1 DFQATT and CDR2 SNEGSKA (reference sequence). The CDR3 totals 15 residues. V gave up 6 bases and J gave up 0 bases, with 15 bases separating them. The CDR3 nucleotides read TGCAGTGCCAGGGACCCCCCAAGCTCCTACAATGAGCAGTTCTTC. As protein: CSARDPPSSYNEQFF.

The chain is built from TRBV12-3 or TRBV12-4 and TRBJ2-3, with D hard to call. The V and J ends lost 7 bases and 6 bases respectively, with 11 bases between them. The CDR3 extends over 12 amino acids. Here the CDR3 DNA reads TGTGCCAGCAACCCTATCACCGATACGCAGTATTTT. Translated, it gives CASNPITDTQYF.

This rearrangement joins TRBV11-2 to TRBJ2-3; 15 bases map to TRBD2. Germline assignment: CDR1 SGHAT and CDR2 FQNNGV. The CDR3 extends over 17 amino acids. J gave up 0 bases and V 5 bases, and 3 bases lay outside the gene matches. CDR3 sequence: CASSGLAGGSSTDTQYF. The CDR3 coding sequence is TGTGCCAGCAGCGGACTAGCGGGGGGGTCTAGCACAGATACGCAGTATTTT.

V is TRBV28 and J is TRBJ2-1; D may be TRBD1 (5 bases). The V end was cut by 5 bases, the J end by 3 bases, with 11 bases between. CDR3 size: 14 residues. The germline V gene has CDR1 MDHEN and CDR2 SYDVKM. The CDR3 nucleotides are TGTGCCAGCAGTATTATGACAGTCTACAATGAGCAGTTCTTC. Its protein product is CASSIMTVYNEQFF. The full variable domain, with the rest looked up from reference TRBV28 and TRBJ2-1, is DVKVTQSSRYLVKRTGEKVFLECVQDMDHENMFWYRQDPGLGLRLIYFSYDVKMKEKGDIPEGYSVSREKKERFSLILESASTNQTSMYLCASSIMTVYNEQFFGPGTRLTVL.

The genes are TRBV5-5 and TRBJ2-2; D remains ambiguous. Germline V gene sequence: CDR1 SGHKS, CDR2 YYEKEE (reference sequence). V dropped 3 bases and J dropped 4 bases, with 7 bases sitting between them. The CDR3 length is 13 residues. The CDR3 nucleotides are TGTGCCAGCAGCTACGCCACCACCGGGGAGCTGTTTTTT. Translated: CASSYATTGELFF.

This clonotype was seen more than once but under ten times. The chain is built from TRBV5-1 and TRBJ2-2, with D possibly TRBD2 on 5 matching bases. Trimming took off 2 bases at V and 0 bases at J, with 11 bases between the two ends. This CDR3 has 16 residues. In germline, CDR1 is SGHRS, CDR2 YFSETQ. CDR3 sequence (DNA): TGCGCCAGCAGCTTTACCGGGAACCCGAACACCGGGGAGCTGTTTTTT. Its translation is CASSFTGNPNTGELFF. Variable domain in full (rest from reference TRBV5-1 and TRBJ2-2): KAGVTQTPRYLIKTRGQQVTLSCSPISGHRSVSWYQQTPGQGLQFLFEYFSETQRNKGNFPGRFSGRQFSNSRSEMNVSTLELGDSALYLCASSFTGNPNTGELFFGEGSRLTVL.

This clonotype was picked up many times. The chain is built from TRBV7-2 and TRBJ2-3; 13 bases line up with TRBD2. Germline trimming cut 5 bases from V and 7 bases from J; bases unmatched to any gene: 9. The CDR3 extends over 16 amino acids. Looked up from germline, CDR1 is SGHTA and CDR2 is FQGNSA. The CDR3 DNA reads TGTGCCAGCAGCACCCGACTAGCGGGAGGAGTAAATACGCAGTATTTT. This gives the protein CASSTRLAGGVNTQYF.